The 6 T cell receptor beta chains in this list originate from one sample, sequenced in a study of cytomegalovirus exposure and HLA in healthy donors. The PCR employed 60 Vbeta primers together with 13 Jbeta primers. TCRdb's copy holds only in-frame clones and misses some; the assay was immunoSEQ multiplex PCR. The profile shows about 98,000 clones, approximately 79% of them singletons. The sample consisted of PBMCs. These receptor sequences come from a male donor in good health and CMV-seronegative.

The gene calls are TRBV11-2 and TRBJ2-7; the D gene is possibly TRBD1 (6 bases). The ends were cut back, 2 bases at V and 3 bases at J, with 20 bases in the middle. Germline CDR1 and CDR2: SGHAT and FQNNGV. The CDR3 is made up of 17 amino acids. The CDR3 spells CASSLSRDRTTYYEQYF. The CDR3 DNA reads TGTGCCAGCAGCTTATCCCGCGACAGGACCACTTACTACGAGCAGTACTTC.

The chain joins TRBV27 to TRBJ2-7; D not resolved. Germline CDR1 MNHEY, CDR2 SMNVEV (reference sequence). CDR3 length: 15 amino acids. With 5 bases removed from V and 3 bases from J, the gap between germline ends came to 17 bases. In nucleotides, the CDR3 is TGTGCCAGCAGTACAGAATCCCGAAAGAGCTACGAGCAGTACTTC. This encodes CASSTESRKSYEQYF.

This clone has a handful of counts. The V and J genes are TRBV10-3 and TRBJ2-7; D is perhaps TRBD2 (5 bases). CDR3 length: 15 residues. Per the germline V gene, CDR1 is ENHRY and CDR2 is SYGVKD. V was clipped by 2 bases and J by 4 bases, with 15 bases between them. CDR3 residues: CAISELDTSGYEQYF. The CDR3 nucleotides are TGTGCCATCAGTGAGCTTGACACCTCGGGATACGAGCAGTACTTC.

In nucleotides, the CDR3 is TGTGCCAGCAGCTTGTTGGTAGCGGGAGGGCCCGGTGAGCAGTTCTTC. As protein: CASSLLVAGGPGEQFF. The chain carries TRBV5-8 and TRBJ2-1, with 11 nucleotides matching TRBD2. This CDR3 has 16 amino acids. Germline lookup yields CDR1 SGHTS and CDR2 YDEGEE. V shed 1 base, J shed 9 bases, and the junction held 9 bases outside the gene matches.

The rearrangement links TRBV27 to TRBJ2-1; TRBD2 might be the D (5 bases). Trimming shortened V by 0 bases and J by 9 bases, and 9 bases separated the two germline ends. This CDR3 region has 13 residues. Germline CDR1 reads MNHEY; CDR2 reads SMNVEV (reference sequence). CDR3 amino acids: CASSLSRTGEQFF. Here the CDR3 DNA reads TGTGCCAGCAGTTTATCGAGGACTGGTGAGCAGTTCTTC.

V and J are TRBV25-1 and TRBJ1-1; D gene uncertain. V lost 8 bases and J 6 bases, leaving 13 bases between the germline ends. CDR1 MGHDK and CDR2 SYGVNS come from the germline V gene. This CDR3 is 12 amino acids long. The CDR3 sequence is CASLGPVSEAFF. Here the CDR3 DNA reads TGTGCCAGCCTAGGTCCTGTCTCTGAAGCTTTCTTT.